The clone carrying this T cell receptor (beta chain) occurred many times. No antigen is known for it. Trimming cost V 2 bases and J 1 base, with 5 bases left between them. Germline values: CDR1 KGHSH, CDR2 LQKENI. The length of the CDR3 is 14 residues. Amplification of TCR beta CDR3 regions was performed using RNA transcripts as template. A set of HTBI primers served as the primers for a first-round RT-PCR of the TCR CDR3. One entry per CDR3 protein results from TCRdb running MiXCR on the multiplex PCR reads. Of approximately 370,000 distinct CDR3 sequences listed, about 15% were seen once; the top ten hold roughly 33%. Calling Graves' hyperthyroidism stable meant ophthalmopathy did not progress within 18 months. This specimen comes from a study of T cells in Graves' hyperthyroidism and ophthalmopathy. Study-wide context: Peripheral blood was obtained at initial diagnosis, preceding any treatment. Regarding the study as a whole: Prediction of ophthalmopathy progression came a median roughly 6.4 months pre-onset. Blood shared most expanded thyroid clonotypes above 0.001.

The specimen sequenced was blood. The V call is TRBV18, the J call TRBJ2-2; possibly TRBD1 for D (5 bases). The sequence came from a woman in her twenties or thirties with Graves' hyperthyroidism. For the CDR3, the DNA is TGTGCCAGCTCACCAGACAGGAACACCGGGGAGCTGTTTTTT. Amino acids: CASSPDRNTGELFF.